This T cell receptor beta chain comes out of a study of T cells in localized non-small cell lung cancer. Whole-study findings and limits: Those with higher blood T cell density had longer overall survival. Exceeding tumor, uninvolved adjacent lung had the highest T cell clonality. Sequencing, confined to only one tumor region, leaves heterogeneity possible.

The V gene lost 6 bases and the J gene lost 5 bases, with 7 bases spanning the gap. Germline V gene sequence: CDR1 LNHDA, CDR2 SQIVND (reference sequence). The CDR3 sequence is 12 residues long. This clone showed up just a few times. Its antigen is currently unknown. The method was immunoSEQ multiplex PCR; TCRdb's version includes in-frame clones alone and lacks a portion of them. This table has approximately 1,500 clones, more than 35% appearing once. This TCR derives from a woman aged 40-69 years with stage II squamous cell lung carcinoma. The sample was lung tumor tissue, taken before any cancer treatment. J is TRBJ2-2 and V is TRBV19; D is unresolved. CDR3 sequence: CASRAGTGELFF. The CDR3 coding sequence is TGTGCCAGTAGAGCCGGGACCGGGGAGCTGTTTTTT. The full variable domain, in which reference TRBV19 and TRBJ2-2 provide the parts outside the CDR3, is DGGITQSPKYLFRKEGQNVTLSCEQNLNHDAMYWYRQDPGQGLRLIYYSQIVNDFQKGDIAEGYSVSREKKESFPLTVTSAQKNPTAFYLCASRAGTGELFFGEGSRLTVL.